This T cell receptor beta chain was documented in a study of blood T cell repertoires in COVID-19. This clone was observed once. CDR3 length: 14 residues. Germline CDR1 is SGHAT and CDR2 is FQNNGV. V was cut by 2 bases and J by 7 bases, with 11 bases left in between. Clones were sequenced by immunoSEQ multiplex PCR, and TCRdb holds only the in-frame ones, with some missing. The sample has 35,000 to 45,000 clones, around nine tenths seen once. This sequence joins TRBV11-2 and TRBJ1-4; D is perhaps TRBD1 (6 bases). Sample: peripheral blood. This receptor was taken from a human donor in a cohort sampled during active COVID-19. The CDR3 sequence: CASSLWQGSEKLFF. DNA for the CDR3: TGTGCCAGCAGCTTATGGCAGGGGAGTGAAAAACTGTTTTTT.